Listed here are 5 T cell receptor beta chains from one sample, sequenced in a study of blood T cells in healthy people across ages. A sample-barcoded 5' primer and a J-beta primer mix were used in a second PCR of roughly 7 to 11 cycles. TCRdb recomputed calls from the 5' RACE reads with MiXCR, one row per CDR3 protein. Of under 2,000,000 distinct CDR3 sequences in the sample, around half are singletons; the top ten hold 2% to 2.5%. The sample taken for sequencing was blood. These receptors were taken from a woman between 40 and 55 years old in good health.

This clonotype turned up a few times. The V call is TRBV12-3 or TRBV12-4, the J call TRBJ1-1; 8 nucleotides line up with TRBD1. The V and J ends lost 6 bases and 4 bases, in that order; junction bases with no gene match: 7. The CDR3 length is 14 residues. The CDR3 DNA sequence: TGTGCCAGCAGCCTTACAGGGGGAAGCACTGAAGCTTTCTTT. Translation: CASSLTGGSTEAFF.

The table lists this clonotype with many counts. This sequence joins TRBV5-6 and TRBJ2-1; 8 bases agree with TRBD1. V lost 5 bases and J lost 5; bases outside the gene matches: 3. From germline, CDR1 is SGHDT and CDR2 YYEEEE. There are 13 residues in the CDR3. In DNA form, the CDR3 reads TGTGCCAGCAGTCGGACAGGGAACAATGAGCAGTTCTTC. Translated, it gives CASSRTGNNEQFF.

The DNA of the CDR3 is TGTGCCACCAGCAGAGTCCCCTCGGGGTACAATGAGCAGTTCTTC. Its protein is CATSRVPSGYNEQFF. The V call is TRBV15, the J call TRBJ2-1; a weak D match, TRBD2 (5 bases). In germline, CDR1 is LNHNV, CDR2 YYDKDF (reference sequence). V was clipped by 1 base and J by 4 bases, with 11 bases between them. CDR3 length: 15 residues.

The V gene is TRBV2, the J gene TRBJ2-7, with 7 bases fitting TRBD1. Germline assignment: CDR1 SNHLY and CDR2 FYNNEI. This CDR3 spans 14 amino acids. With 2 bases clipped from V and 1 base from J, the junction kept 2 bases outside the gene matches. The CDR3 protein is CASSEQGESYEQYF. The CDR3 DNA follows: TGTGCCAGCAGTGAACAGGGGGAATCCTACGAGCAGTACTTC.

The chain links TRBV2 to TRBJ1-5; D is perhaps TRBD1 (5 bases). Germline V CDR1 and CDR2: SNHLY, FYNNEI. The CDR3 has 15 amino acids. Deletions cut 2 bases from V and 4 bases from J, with 12 bases between. DNA of the CDR3: TGTGCCAGCAGTGAATCGGGACTGCCTAATCAGCCCCAGCATTTT. This codes for CASSESGLPNQPQHF.